This TCR beta chain came from a study of CD8 T cells in Susac syndrome. Roughly 0.45 to 1 ug RNA was reverse transcribed with random hexamers. Amplification of TCR beta CDR3 across 54 Vbeta and 13 Jbeta was performed with immunoSEQ multiplex PCR. TCRdb recomputed calls from the immunoSEQ multiplex PCR reads with MiXCR, one row per CDR3 protein. This sample has 100,000 to 150,000 distinct CDR3 sequences, with 90% to 95% found just once. The V end was cut by 5 bases, the J end by 2 bases, with 13 bases between. The CDR3 covers 13 residues. Germline V lookup: CDR1 DFQATT, CDR2 SNEGSKA (reference sequence).

Sequenced input: CD8+ T cells from PBMCs. The sequence came from a human donor with Susac syndrome. The chain couples TRBV20-1 to TRBJ2-7, with a weak D call TRBD1 (5 bases). CDR3 nucleotide sequence: TGCAGTGCTGGACAACCCGGTACCTACGAGCAGTACTTC. It is translated as CSAGQPGTYEQYF.